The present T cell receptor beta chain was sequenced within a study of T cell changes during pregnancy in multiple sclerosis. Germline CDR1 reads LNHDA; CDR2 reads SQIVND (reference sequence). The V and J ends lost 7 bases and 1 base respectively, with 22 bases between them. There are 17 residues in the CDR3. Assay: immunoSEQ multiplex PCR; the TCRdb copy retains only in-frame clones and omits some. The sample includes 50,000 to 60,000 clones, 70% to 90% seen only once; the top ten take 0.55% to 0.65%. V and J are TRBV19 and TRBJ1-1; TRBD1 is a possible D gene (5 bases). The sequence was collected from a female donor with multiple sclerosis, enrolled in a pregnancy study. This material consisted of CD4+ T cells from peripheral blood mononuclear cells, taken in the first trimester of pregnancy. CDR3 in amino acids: CASTGERTTIGNTEAFF. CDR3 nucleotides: TGTGCCAGTACGGGGGAGAGAACAACTATAGGGAACACTGAAGCTTTCTTT.